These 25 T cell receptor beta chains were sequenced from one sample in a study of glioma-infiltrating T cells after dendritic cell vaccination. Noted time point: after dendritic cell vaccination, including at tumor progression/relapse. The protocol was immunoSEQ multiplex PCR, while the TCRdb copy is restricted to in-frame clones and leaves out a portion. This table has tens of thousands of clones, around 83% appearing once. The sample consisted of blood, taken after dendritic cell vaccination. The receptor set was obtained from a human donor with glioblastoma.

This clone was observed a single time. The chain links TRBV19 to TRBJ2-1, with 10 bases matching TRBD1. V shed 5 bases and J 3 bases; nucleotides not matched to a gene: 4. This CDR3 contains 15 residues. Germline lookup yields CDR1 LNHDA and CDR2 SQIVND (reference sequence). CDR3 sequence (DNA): TGTGCCAGTAGTCTTGGGGACAGGGGCTACAATGAGCAGTTCTTC. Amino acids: CASSLGDRGYNEQFF.

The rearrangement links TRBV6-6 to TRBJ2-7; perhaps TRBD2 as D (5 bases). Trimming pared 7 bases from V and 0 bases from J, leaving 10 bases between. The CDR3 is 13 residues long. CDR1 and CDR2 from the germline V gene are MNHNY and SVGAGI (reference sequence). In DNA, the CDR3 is TGTGCCAGCATCGGGGTCAGCTCCTACGAGCAGTACTTC. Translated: CASIGVSSYEQYF.

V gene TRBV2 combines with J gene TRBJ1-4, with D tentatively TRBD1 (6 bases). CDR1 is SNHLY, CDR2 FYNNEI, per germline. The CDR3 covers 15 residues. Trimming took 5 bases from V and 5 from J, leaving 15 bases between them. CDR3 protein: CASSPTGITNEKLFF. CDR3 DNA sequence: TGTGCCAGCAGTCCTACAGGGATAACCAATGAAAAACTGTTTTTT.

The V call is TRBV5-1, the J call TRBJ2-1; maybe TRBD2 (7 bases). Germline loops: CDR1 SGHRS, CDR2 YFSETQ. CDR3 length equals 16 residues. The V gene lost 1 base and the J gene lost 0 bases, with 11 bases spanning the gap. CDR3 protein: CASSLLGGVSYNEQFF. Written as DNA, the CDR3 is TGCGCCAGCAGCTTGTTAGGGGGGGTCTCCTACAATGAGCAGTTCTTC.

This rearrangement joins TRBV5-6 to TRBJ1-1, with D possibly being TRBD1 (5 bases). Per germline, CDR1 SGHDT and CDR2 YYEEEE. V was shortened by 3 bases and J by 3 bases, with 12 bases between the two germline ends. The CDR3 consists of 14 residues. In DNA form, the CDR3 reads TGTGCCAGCAGCTCCGGGCCGGGGGACACTGAAGCTTTCTTT. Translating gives CASSSGPGDTEAFF.

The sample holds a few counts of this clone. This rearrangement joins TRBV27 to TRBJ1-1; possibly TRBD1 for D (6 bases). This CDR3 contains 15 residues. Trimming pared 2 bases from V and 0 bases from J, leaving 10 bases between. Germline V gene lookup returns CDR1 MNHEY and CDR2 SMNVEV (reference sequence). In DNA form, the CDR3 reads TGTGCCAGCAGTTTAAATACAGGGATGAACACTGAAGCTTTCTTT. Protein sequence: CASSLNTGMNTEAFF.

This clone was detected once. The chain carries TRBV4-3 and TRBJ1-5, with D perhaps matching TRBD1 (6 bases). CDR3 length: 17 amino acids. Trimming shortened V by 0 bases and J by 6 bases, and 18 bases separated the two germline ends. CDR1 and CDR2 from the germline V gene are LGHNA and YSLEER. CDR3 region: CASSQELQGRAGQPQHF. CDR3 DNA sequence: TGCGCCAGCAGCCAAGAATTACAGGGACGGGCCGGTCAGCCCCAGCATTTT.

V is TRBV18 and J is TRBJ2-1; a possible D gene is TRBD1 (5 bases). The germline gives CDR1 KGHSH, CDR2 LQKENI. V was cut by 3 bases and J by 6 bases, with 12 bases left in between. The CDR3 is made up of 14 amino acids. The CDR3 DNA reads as TGTGCCAGCTCACCGGGGCACCTCTCCAATGAGCAGTTCTTC. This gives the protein CASSPGHLSNEQFF.

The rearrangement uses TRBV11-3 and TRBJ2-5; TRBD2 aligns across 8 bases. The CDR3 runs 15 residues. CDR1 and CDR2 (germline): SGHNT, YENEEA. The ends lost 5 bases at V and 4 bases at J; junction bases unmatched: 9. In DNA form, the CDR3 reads TGTGCCAGCAGCCAAACCGGGACTAGTCTAGAGACCCAGTACTTC. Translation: CASSQTGTSLETQYF.

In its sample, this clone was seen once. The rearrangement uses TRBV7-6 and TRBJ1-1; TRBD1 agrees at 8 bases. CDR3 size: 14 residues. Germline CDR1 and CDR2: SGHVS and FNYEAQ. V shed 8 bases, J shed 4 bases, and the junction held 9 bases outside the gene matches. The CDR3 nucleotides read TGTGCCAGCGCGGAGGGACAGGTCGGCACTGAAGCTTTCTTT. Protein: CASAEGQVGTEAFF.

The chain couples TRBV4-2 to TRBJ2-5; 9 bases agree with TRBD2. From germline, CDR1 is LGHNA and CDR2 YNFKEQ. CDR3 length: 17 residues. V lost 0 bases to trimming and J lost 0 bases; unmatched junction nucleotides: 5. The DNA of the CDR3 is TGTGCCAGCAGCCAAGAGGAAAGCGGGGGGTACCAAGAGACCCAGTACTTC. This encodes CASSQEESGGYQETQYF.

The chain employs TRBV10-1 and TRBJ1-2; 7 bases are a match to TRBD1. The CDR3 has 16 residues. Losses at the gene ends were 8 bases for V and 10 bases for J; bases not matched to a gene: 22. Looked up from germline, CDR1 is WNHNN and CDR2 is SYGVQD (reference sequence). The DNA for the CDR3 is TGCGCCAGCCCCTATCCATGCCCAGGGACAGCCCATATCTACACCTTC. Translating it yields CASPYPCPGTAHIYTF.

CDR3 in DNA: TGTGCCAGTTGCCGGGTTTCCTACAATGAGCAGTTCTTC. Encoded protein: CASCRVSYNEQFF. V is TRBV2 and J is TRBJ2-1, with D uncertain. Trimming left V 9 bases short and J 1 base short, with 10 bases between. Germline CDR1 is SNHLY and CDR2 is FYNNEI. The CDR3 contains 13 residues.

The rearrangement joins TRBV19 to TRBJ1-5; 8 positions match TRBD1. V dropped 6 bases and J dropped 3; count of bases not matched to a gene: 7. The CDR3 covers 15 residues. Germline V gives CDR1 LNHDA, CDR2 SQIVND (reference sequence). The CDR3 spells CASRRRQGNNQPQHF. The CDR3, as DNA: TGTGCCAGTAGGAGACGACAGGGGAACAATCAGCCCCAGCATTTT.

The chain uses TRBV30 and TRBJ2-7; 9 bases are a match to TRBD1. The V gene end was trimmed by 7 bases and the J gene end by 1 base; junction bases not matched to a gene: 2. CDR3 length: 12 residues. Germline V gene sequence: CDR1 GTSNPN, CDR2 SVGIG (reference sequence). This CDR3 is CASDRGSYEQYF. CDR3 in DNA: TGTGCCTCTGACAGGGGGTCCTACGAGCAGTACTTC.

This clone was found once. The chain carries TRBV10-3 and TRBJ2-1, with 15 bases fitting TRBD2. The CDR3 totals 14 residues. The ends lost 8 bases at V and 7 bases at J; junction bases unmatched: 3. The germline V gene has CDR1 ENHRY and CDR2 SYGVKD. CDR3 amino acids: CAIGTSGGWNEQFF. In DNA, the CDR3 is TGTGCCATCGGGACTAGCGGGGGGTGGAATGAGCAGTTCTTC.

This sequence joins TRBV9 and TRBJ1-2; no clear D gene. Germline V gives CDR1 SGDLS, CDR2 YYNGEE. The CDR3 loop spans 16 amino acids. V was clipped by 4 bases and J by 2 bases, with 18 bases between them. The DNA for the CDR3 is TGTGCCAGCAGCCCGGGGAGGAGTAGAGTCAACTATGGCTACACCTTC. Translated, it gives CASSPGRSRVNYGYTF.

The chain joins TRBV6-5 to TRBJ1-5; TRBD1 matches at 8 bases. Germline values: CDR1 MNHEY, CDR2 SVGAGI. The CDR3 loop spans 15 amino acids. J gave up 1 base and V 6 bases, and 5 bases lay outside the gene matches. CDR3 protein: CASSPTGESNQPQHF. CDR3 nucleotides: TGTGCCAGCAGCCCGACAGGGGAAAGCAATCAGCCCCAGCATTTT.

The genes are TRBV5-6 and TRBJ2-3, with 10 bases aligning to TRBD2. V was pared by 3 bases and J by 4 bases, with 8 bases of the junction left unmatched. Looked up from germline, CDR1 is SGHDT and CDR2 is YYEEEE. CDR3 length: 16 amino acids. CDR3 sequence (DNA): TGTGCCAGCAGCTACGGAGCTGGGACTAGCGCAGATACGCAGTATTTT. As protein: CASSYGAGTSADTQYF.

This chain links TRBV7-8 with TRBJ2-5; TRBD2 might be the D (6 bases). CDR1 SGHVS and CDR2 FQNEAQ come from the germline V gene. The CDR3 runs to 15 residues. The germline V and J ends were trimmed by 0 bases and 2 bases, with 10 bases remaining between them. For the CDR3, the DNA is TGTGCCAGCAGCTTAGCTGGGGGGTCTCAAGAGACCCAGTACTTC. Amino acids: CASSLAGGSQETQYF.

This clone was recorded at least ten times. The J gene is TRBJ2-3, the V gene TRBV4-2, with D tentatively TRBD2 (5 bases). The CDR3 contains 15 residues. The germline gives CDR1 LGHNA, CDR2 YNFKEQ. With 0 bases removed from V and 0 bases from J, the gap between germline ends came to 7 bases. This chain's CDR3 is CASSQERVSTDTQYF. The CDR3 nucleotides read TGTGCCAGCAGCCAAGAGCGGGTAAGCACAGATACGCAGTATTTT.

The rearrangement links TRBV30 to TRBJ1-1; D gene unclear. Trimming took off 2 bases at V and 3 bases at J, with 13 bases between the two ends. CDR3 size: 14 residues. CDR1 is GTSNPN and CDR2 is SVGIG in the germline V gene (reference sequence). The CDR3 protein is CAWSSVAEDTEAFF. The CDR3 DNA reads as TGTGCCTGGAGTTCGGTGGCGGAAGACACTGAAGCTTTCTTT.

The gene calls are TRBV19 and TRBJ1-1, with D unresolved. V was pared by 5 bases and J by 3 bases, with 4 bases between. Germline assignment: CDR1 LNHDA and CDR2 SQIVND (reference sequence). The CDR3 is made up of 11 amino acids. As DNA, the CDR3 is TGTGCCAGTAGTCGCGACACTGAAGCTTTCTTT. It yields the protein CASSRDTEAFF.

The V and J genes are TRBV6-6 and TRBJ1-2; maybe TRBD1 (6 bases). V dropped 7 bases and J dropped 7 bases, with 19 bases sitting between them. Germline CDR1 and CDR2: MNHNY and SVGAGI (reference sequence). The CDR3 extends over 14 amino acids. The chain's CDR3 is CASTPGGGAVGYTF. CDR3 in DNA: TGTGCCAGCACCCCGGGAGGGGGGGCGGTTGGCTACACCTTC.

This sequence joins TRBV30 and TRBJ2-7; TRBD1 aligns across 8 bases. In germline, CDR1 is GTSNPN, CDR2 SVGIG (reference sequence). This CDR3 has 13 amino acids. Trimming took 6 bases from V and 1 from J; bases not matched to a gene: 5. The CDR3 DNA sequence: TGTGCCTGCGACAGGGGACTGTCCTACGAGCAGTACTTC. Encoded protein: CACDRGLSYEQYF.